This passage covers 29 T cell receptor beta chains from one sample sequenced in a study of tissue T cells after allogeneic stem cell transplantation. The repertoire was sequenced with immunoSEQ multiplex PCR; TCRdb's copy has only in-frame clones and lacks some. This table holds more than 20,000 clones, around 70% found once. The sequenced material came from spleen. These receptors came from a female BALB/c mouse in good health. The mouse line has the MHC haplotype H2-d.

A word on this clone: Genes and germline are mouse. The read ends 1 residue shy of where the CDR3 ends; the end is completed using the germline J gene. This chain links TRBV13-2 with TRBJ2-3; D is tentatively TRBD1 or TRBD2 (5 bases each). The CDR3 totals 14 residues. The V end was cut by 5 bases, the J end by 1 base, with 11 bases between. Germline-derived CDR1 and CDR2 are NNHNN and SYGAGS (reference sequence). Here the CDR3 reads CASGASGGAETLYF. The DNA read from the CDR3 is TGTGCCAGCGGGGCCTCGGGGGGTGCAGAAACGCTGTAT.

As concerns this clone: Gene and germline names: mouse. From the germline J gene comes the end of the CDR3, since the read stops 1 residue before it. V and J are TRBV29 and TRBJ1-1; D ambiguous. This CDR3 is built from 12 residues. Per the germline V gene, CDR1 is MSHET and CDR2 is SYDVDS. The ends were cut back, 5 bases at V and 0 bases at J, with 4 bases in the middle. The part of the CDR3 DNA that was read is TGTGCTAGCAGTACAACAAACACAGAAGTCTTC. It translates to CASSTTNTEVF. Given in full, the CDR3 is CASSTTNTEVFF.

A remark on this clone: Mouse names are used for the genes. The read finishes 1 residue shy of the CDR3 end, and the germline J gene is used to complete it. The chain is built from TRBV29 and TRBJ1-1; 8 nucleotides agree with TRBD1. The CDR3 loop spans 12 amino acids. Germline CDR1 reads MSHET; CDR2 reads SYDVDS. V gave up 3 bases and J gave up 8 bases; unmatched junction bases: 2. CDR3 amino acids: CASSFRQGEVFF. The DNA read from the CDR3 is TGTGCTAGCAGTTTCCGACAGGGGGAAGTCTTC.

Comment on this clone: The gene names given are mouse names. Read data end 1 residue before the CDR3 end; the end is taken from the germline J gene. The chain employs TRBV5 and TRBJ1-4; 8 bases are shared with TRBD1. This CDR3 region has 17 residues. V was pared by 1 base and J by 0 bases, with 4 bases of the junction left unmatched. Germline V CDR1 and CDR2: LGHNA, YNLKQL (reference sequence). Partial CDR3 DNA: TGTGCCAGCAGCCAAGGCAGGGGGCTACTTTCCAACGAAAGATTATTT. This encodes CASSQGRGLLSNERLF. The CDR3 in full is CASSQGRGLLSNERLFF.

About this clone: Genes and germline are mouse. The read ends 1 residue early relative to the CDR3; the germline J gene fills the gap. The V and J genes are TRBV2 and TRBJ2-7; D is possibly TRBD2 (6 bases). CDR1 is LGHNA and CDR2 is YSYQKL in the germline V gene. The CDR3 has 13 amino acids. V gave up 0 bases and J gave up 7 bases, with 10 bases separating them. The sequenced CDR3 bases are TGTGCCAGCAGCCAAGAGGGGGGAGGGGAACAGTAC. The encoded protein is CASSQEGGGEQY. The whole CDR3 is CASSQEGGGEQYF.

Regarding this clone: The gene names here belong to mouse. The read ends 1 residue before the CDR3 terminus; that terminus is restored from the germline J gene. The sample contains more than one DNA sequence encoding this CDR3. This chain links TRBV13-2 with TRBJ2-4; D may be TRBD1 or TRBD2 (6 bases each). V was shortened by 5 bases and J by 3 bases, with 10 bases between the two germline ends. Germline CDR1 is NNHNN and CDR2 is SYGAGS (reference sequence). This CDR3 comprises 13 residues. The CDR3 is CASGGGSQNTLYF. The DNA read from the CDR3 is TGTGCCAGCGGAGGGGGGAGCCAAAACACCTTGTAC.

With respect to this clone: Any gene name here is a mouse gene name. The covered CDR3 bases are TGTGCCAGCAGCCAACTGGGGGGGAGTCAAAACACCTTGTAC. Its translation is CASSQLGGSQNTLY. The full CDR3 protein reads CASSQLGGSQNTLYF. The chain is built from TRBV2 and TRBJ2-4; 9 nucleotides agree with TRBD2. The read is 1 residue too short to cover the CDR3 end, so that end is filled in from the germline J gene. CDR1 and CDR2 (germline): LGHNA, YSYQKL. The J segment lost 0 bases and the V segment lost 2 bases, leaving 0 bases of the junction unmatched. The length of the CDR3 is 15 residues. The complete variable domain, with remaining parts taken from reference TRBV2 and TRBJ2-4, reads DPKIIQKPKYLVAVTGSEKILICEQYLGHNAMYWYRQSAKKPLEFMFSYSYQKLMDNQTASSRFQPQSSKKNHLDLQITALKPDDSATYFCASSQLGGSQNTLYFGAGTRLSVL.

Note on this clone: Each gene name is a mouse one. CDR3 DNA (partial): TGTGCCAGCGGTGACCGGGGTTCAAACACCGGGCAGCTCTAC. Its translation: CASGDRGSNTGQLY. The CDR3, in full, reads CASGDRGSNTGQLYF. V gene TRBV13-2 combines with J gene TRBJ2-2; D is unresolved. With the read ending 1 residue before the CDR3 end, the germline J gene is used to fill in that end. Germline CDR1 is NNHNN and CDR2 is SYGAGS (reference sequence). The germline V and J ends were trimmed by 2 bases and 0 bases, with 8 bases remaining between them. There are 15 residues in the CDR3.

Notes on this clone: The gene names given are mouse names. The read stops 1 residue short of the end of the CDR3; the missing end is completed from the germline J gene. The V and J genes are TRBV20 and TRBJ2-2; D may match TRBD1 or TRBD2 (5 bases each). The V end lost 5 bases, the J end lost 4 bases, and 8 bases lay between the germline ends. CDR1 is GFQATS, CDR2 STVNSAI, per germline. The CDR3 loop spans 12 amino acids. CDR3 amino acids: CGAGAGTGQLYF. CDR3 DNA (partial): TGTGGTGCTGGGGCGGGCACCGGGCAGCTCTAC.

About this clone itself: Mouse gene names apply. With the read ending 1 residue before the CDR3 end, the germline J gene is used to fill in that end. V is TRBV13-3 and J is TRBJ2-1; TRBD2 is a possible D gene (6 bases). Trimming removed 5 bases at V and 3 bases at J, with 9 bases between. The CDR3 has 13 amino acids. Germline V lookup: CDR1 NNHDY, CDR2 SYVADS. Partial CDR3 DNA: TGTGCCAGCAGAGGGACTTTCTATGCTGAGCAGTTC. As protein: CASRGTFYAEQF. In full, the CDR3 is CASRGTFYAEQFF.

A note on this clone: Genes here carry mouse names. The read stops 1 residue short of the end of the CDR3; the missing end is completed from the germline J gene. The chain recombines TRBV29 with TRBJ1-6; D remains ambiguous. TRBJ1-6 is recorded as an ORF, its role being uncertain. The CDR3 covers 15 residues. The ends were cut back, 5 bases at V and 3 bases at J, with 11 bases in the middle. Germline lookup yields CDR1 MSHET and CDR2 SYDVDS. The sequenced CDR3 bases are TGTGCTAGCAGTCCCCGACGGATCTATAATTCGCCCCTCTAC. This codes for CASSPRRIYNSPLY. The whole CDR3 sequence is CASSPRRIYNSPLYF.

As regards this clone: Gene names and germline match the mouse. Coverage ceases 1 residue before the CDR3 finishes, and the germline J gene fills in the end. The J gene is TRBJ1-5, the V gene TRBV20, with 8 bases lining up with TRBD1. CDR3 length: 13 residues. The V gene's germline CDR1 is GFQATS and CDR2 STVNSAI. The trim removed 0 bases at V and 9 bases at J, leaving 4 bases unmatched. This chain's CDR3 is CGARDWDRRAPLF. The part of the CDR3 DNA that was read is TGTGGTGCTAGGGATTGGGACAGGAGGGCTCCGCTT.

About this clone itself: Gene names denote mouse genes. The CDR3 extends 1 residue past the end of the read, so its final part is completed from the germline J gene. The chain recombines TRBV4 with TRBJ2-5; 11 bases agree with TRBD2. Germline V lookup: CDR1 LGHDT, CDR2 YNNKQL (reference sequence). The ends lost 5 bases at V and 5 bases at J; junction bases unmatched: 3. CDR3 length: 14 residues. The CDR3 DNA, read in part, is TGTGCCAGCAGCCCAGACTGGGGGGGAGACACCCAGTAC. It specifies CASSPDWGGDTQY. The full CDR3 protein reads CASSPDWGGDTQYF.

In the case of this clone: These gene names are mouse names. The read halts 1 residue ahead of the CDR3 end, with the missing end drawn from the germline J gene. The chain links TRBV5 to TRBJ2-1; 9 bases fit TRBD2. CDR1 is LGHNA, CDR2 YNLKQL, per germline (reference sequence). V was pared by 4 bases and J by 3 bases, with 4 bases of the junction left unmatched. There are 15 residues in the CDR3. This CDR3 reads CASSPPGLGYAEQFF. The covered CDR3 bases are TGTGCCAGCAGCCCTCCGGGACTGGGCTATGCTGAGCAGTTC.

A word on this clone: The gene symbols are mouse symbols. The read falls 1 residue short of the CDR3 end, and the missing part is taken from the germline J gene. The chain links TRBV16 to TRBJ2-3, with TRBD2 as a possible D gene (5 bases). Germline CDR1 and CDR2: SGHSA and FRNQAP. Deletions cut 3 bases from V and 1 base from J, with 5 bases between. The CDR3 contains 13 residues. The covered CDR3 bases are TGTGCAAGCAGCTTTGGGGGTGCAGAAACGCTGTAT. Its protein product is CASSFGGAETLY. The CDR3 in full is CASSFGGAETLYF. The full variable domain, completed using reference TRBV16 and TRBJ2-3, is NAGVIQTPRHKVTGKGQEATLWCEPISGHSAVFWYRQTIVQGLEFLTYFRNQAPIDDSGMPKERFSAQMPNQSHSTLKIQSTQPQDSAVYLCASSFGGAETLYFGSGTRLTVL.

This clone occurred a few times. Here the gene names and germline are mouse. Other DNA sequences in the same sample also yield this CDR3. The CDR3 protein is CASSFWGYEQYF. Partial CDR3 DNA: TGTGCCAGCAGTTTCTGGGGCTATGAACAGTAC. The chain is built from TRBV14 and TRBJ2-7; D is uncertain. The missing CDR3 end, 1 residue past where the read stops, is filled in from the germline J gene. V was clipped by 0 bases and J by 3 bases, with 4 bases between them. Germline V gene sequence: CDR1 SGHDT, CDR2 FRDEAV. There are 12 residues in the CDR3.

For this clone: Mouse germline and gene names are used. The read halts 1 residue ahead of the CDR3 end, with the missing end drawn from the germline J gene. The V gene is TRBV13-1, the J gene TRBJ1-2; D gene uncertain. The V gene's germline CDR1 is NSHNY and CDR2 SYGAGN. The CDR3 has 14 residues. V was cut by 0 bases and J by 1 base, with 7 bases left in between. Partial CDR3 DNA: TGTGCCAGCAGTGATGGAAAAAGAAACTCCGACTACACC. Its protein product is CASSDGKRNSDYT. Given in full, the CDR3 is CASSDGKRNSDYTF.

As for this clone: Gene names denote mouse genes. The observed sequence ends 1 residue before the CDR3 terminus, with the missing tail filled in from the germline J gene. The J gene is TRBJ2-1, the V gene TRBV16; 12 bases align to TRBD2. Looked up from germline, CDR1 is SGHSA and CDR2 is FRNQAP. V was clipped by 1 base and J by 3 bases; unmatched bases: 7. The CDR3 covers 18 residues. CDR3 in amino acids: CASSLVGLGGGGYAEQFF. The CDR3 bases that were read are TGTGCAAGCAGCTTAGTGGGACTGGGGGGAGGGGGCTATGCTGAGCAGTTC.

In the case of this clone: Germline and genes: mouse. The read ends 1 residue before the CDR3 terminus; that terminus is restored from the germline J gene. The chain uses TRBV13-2 and TRBJ2-3; 10 bases fit TRBD2. This CDR3 is 15 amino acids long. CDR1 is NNHNN and CDR2 is SYGAGS in the germline V gene (reference sequence). The junction had 3 bases not matched to a gene; V was cut back by 2 bases and J by 3 bases. Partial CDR3 DNA: TGTGCCAGCGGTGAACGCTGGGGGGGCGCAGAAACGCTGTAT. It translates to CASGERWGGAETLY. The whole CDR3 sequence reads CASGERWGGAETLYF.

Details on this clone: Here the gene names and germline are mouse. From the germline J gene comes the end of the CDR3, since the read stops 1 residue before it. The rearrangement uses TRBV13-2 and TRBJ1-4; D is uncertain. Germline CDR1 and CDR2: NNHNN and SYGAGS (reference sequence). V was cut by 5 bases and J by 0 bases, with 5 bases left in between. This CDR3 has 13 residues. The CDR3 bases that were read are TGTGCCAGCGGGGATATTTCCAACGAAAGATTATTT. Protein product: CASGDISNERLF. The CDR3 as a whole reads CASGDISNERLFF.

A remark on this clone: Mouse germline and gene names are used. The CDR3 is cut off 1 residue early in the read; its end comes from the germline J gene. This chain joins TRBV1 and TRBJ1-4, with 9 bases lining up with TRBD1. The CDR3 spans 17 residues. Trimming cost V 0 bases and J 0 bases; bases outside gene matches: 2. Germline V lookup: CDR1 NSQYPW, CDR2 LRSPGD (reference sequence). The covered CDR3 bases are TGCACCTGCAGTGCAGATAGGACAGGGGTTTCCAACGAAAGATTATTT. This encodes CTCSADRTGVSNERLF. The full CDR3 is CTCSADRTGVSNERLFF.

In this sample, this clone turned up once. Gene names refer to mouse genes. CDR3 bases read: TGTGCCAGCAGTTTGGGACAGAACTCCGACTACACC. It specifies CASSLGQNSDYT. The entire CDR3 protein reads CASSLGQNSDYTF. The V and J genes are TRBV13-3 and TRBJ1-2; 7 positions match TRBD1. The read ends 1 residue early relative to the CDR3; the germline J gene fills the gap. The CDR3 runs to 13 residues. In germline, CDR1 is NNHDY, CDR2 SYVADS. J was trimmed by 2 bases and V by 4 bases; bases with no gene match: 2.

Note on this clone: Genes and germline come from the mouse. The sequenced CDR3 bases are TGTGCCAGCAGTGATGCTGACACCCAGTAC. Its protein product is CASSDADTQY. The CDR3 in its entirety is CASSDADTQYF. J is TRBJ2-5 and V is TRBV13-1, with unresolved D. The CDR3 is cut off 1 residue early in the read; its end comes from the germline J gene. Germline loops: CDR1 NSHNY, CDR2 SYGAGN. The CDR3 consists of 11 residues. V gave up 0 bases and J gave up 6 bases, with 2 bases separating them.

Comment on this clone: Gene labels here are mouse ones. The CDR3 extends 1 residue past the end of the read, so its final part is completed from the germline J gene. V gene TRBV30 combines with J gene TRBJ2-7; TRBD2 matches 7 bases. CDR1 is SQVVS and CDR2 is ANEGSEA in the germline V gene. J gave up 0 bases and V 0 bases, and 2 bases lay outside the gene matches. This CDR3 has 14 amino acids. The CDR3 spells CSSRDGGSSYEQYF. The sequenced part of the CDR3 DNA is TGTAGTTCTAGAGATGGGGGGAGCTCCTATGAACAGTAC.

Details on this clone: Gene names denote mouse genes. The read falls 1 residue short of the CDR3 end, and the missing part is taken from the germline J gene. This chain uses TRBV19 with TRBJ2-4, with TRBD1 as a possible D gene (5 bases). There are 14 residues in the CDR3. Germline values: CDR1 FNHDT, CDR2 SITEND (reference sequence). V gave up 5 bases and J gave up 2 bases, with 12 bases separating them. Incomplete CDR3 DNA: TGTGCCAGCAGCCCTGGACACGCTCAAAACACCTTGTAC. It yields the protein CASSPGHAQNTLY. The whole CDR3 sequence reads CASSPGHAQNTLYF.

As regards this clone: Gene names denote mouse genes. This CDR3 is also generated by other DNA sequences in the sample. The sequenced CDR3 bases are TGTGCCAGCAGCCAGGGACAGGGGGCGGGCGAAAGATTATTT. This sequence encodes CASSQGQGAGERLF. The full CDR3 reads CASSQGQGAGERLFF. The chain links TRBV5 to TRBJ1-4; TRBD1 matches at 12 bases. Read sequence stops 1 residue before the CDR3 end, and the germline J gene provides the missing end. V dropped 3 bases and J dropped 7; count of bases not matched to a gene: 3. The germline V gene has CDR1 LGHNA and CDR2 YNLKQL (reference sequence). The CDR3 extends over 15 amino acids.

This clone occurred a few times. The listed genes are named as in mouse. The CDR3 end is not reached by the read, which stops 1 residue before it; the germline J gene fills it in. The V and J genes are TRBV19 and TRBJ1-1; possible D gene TRBD1, 5 bases. The germline V gene has CDR1 FNHDT and CDR2 SITEND (reference sequence). The CDR3 totals 14 residues. V was trimmed by 0 bases and J by 0 bases, leaving 6 bases between them. CDR3 DNA, as far as it was read: TGTGCCAGCAGTATAGAGGGGACAAACACAGAAGTCTTC. Translation: CASSIEGTNTEVF. The whole CDR3 sequence is CASSIEGTNTEVFF.

A remark on this clone: These gene names are mouse names. The sequence runs out 1 residue before the end of the CDR3; the remainder is reconstructed from the germline J gene. This chain links TRBV19 with TRBJ2-3, with a tentative D call TRBD2 (6 bases). V was clipped by 2 bases and J by 0 bases, with 10 bases between them. The CDR3 has 15 residues. Germline assignment: CDR1 FNHDT and CDR2 SITEND (reference sequence). The CDR3 bases that were read are TGTGCCAGCAGTATGCTGGGACTTAGTGCAGAAACGCTGTAT. The encoded protein is CASSMLGLSAETLY. In full, the CDR3 reads CASSMLGLSAETLYF. The full variable domain, with the rest looked up from reference TRBV19 and TRBJ2-3, is GGIITQTPKFLIGQEGQKLTLKCQQNFNHDTMYWYRQDSGKGLRLIYYSITENDLQKGDLSEGYDASREKKSSFSLTVTSAQKNEMAVFLCASSMLGLSAETLYFGSGTRLTVL.

On this clone: All gene names here are mouse names. The read terminates 1 residue before the CDR3 end, so the remaining end is supplied by the germline J gene. This chain uses TRBV29 with TRBJ1-5; D perhaps matches TRBD1 (6 bases). V dropped 5 bases and J dropped 2 bases, with 13 bases sitting between them. Germline V gene data show CDR1 as MSHET and CDR2 as SYDVDS. The CDR3 has 15 residues. The CDR3 bases that were read are TGTGCTAGCAGTGCGCAGGGGATATACAACCAGGCTCCGCTT. Its protein product is CASSAQGIYNQAPL. The whole CDR3 protein reads CASSAQGIYNQAPLF.